This T cell receptor (beta chain) was sequenced in a study of blood T cell repertoires in COVID-19. Whole-study context: COVID-19 samples, acute and convalescent, were from the United States, Italy and Spain. Sources were T cells, B-cell-depleted T cells, or PBMCs; the material itself was cDNA or gDNA.

This clone has only a few counts. Original processing notes: Reference gene primer amplification gave estimated nucleated cell counts. Profiled with immunoSEQ multiplex PCR; TCRdb holds only in-frame clones, not every one. From that table come the V and J calls and clone size; the DNA was used to work out D and trimming. The top ten hold 9.8% of the sample, which has more than 150,000 clones, 84% seen once. Germline values: CDR1 SGDLS, CDR2 YYNGEE. The CDR3 covers 18 residues. Trimming pared 1 base from V and 8 bases from J, leaving 24 bases between. The TCR comes from a woman aged 50 to 60 with acute or convalescent COVID-19. The sequenced sample consisted of peripheral blood. V and J are TRBV9 and TRBJ1-4; a weak D match, TRBD1 (6 bases). CDR3 residues: CASSVSPGHLKGIEKLFF. DNA for the CDR3: TGTGCCAGCAGCGTATCTCCGGGACACCTAAAGGGGATCGAAAAACTGTTTTTT. Variable domain in full (rest from reference TRBV9 and TRBJ1-4): DSGVTQTPKHLITATGQRVTLRCSPRSGDLSVYWYQQSLDQGLQFLIQYYNGEERAKGNILERFSAQQFPDLHSELNLSSLELGDSALYFCASSVSPGHLKGIEKLFFGSGTQLSVL.